This paragraph covers one T cell receptor (beta chain) sequence. Expressed TCRB transcripts got sequenced, as all isolated RNA was reverse transcribed. The repertoire was sequenced with immunoSEQ multiplex PCR; TCRdb's copy has only in-frame clones and lacks some. The sample carries some 360,000 clones, around 20% recorded once. The sample belongs to a study of beta chain features in type 1 diabetes. In the study overall: The number of sorted cells examined across all samples was roughly 100,000,000.

This CDR3 is 15 amino acids long. Germline loops: CDR1 SGHRS, CDR2 YFSETQ. Germline trimming cut 2 bases from V and 7 bases from J; bases unmatched to any gene: 5. The V and J genes are TRBV5-1 and TRBJ1-6; 8 bases agree with TRBD1. This TCR came from a woman under 30 in good health. Sequencing was carried out using naive CD4+ T cells from blood. The CDR3 DNA reads TGCGCCAGCAGCTTACAGGGGGTTATGAATTCACCCCTCCACTTT. Translated, it gives CASSLQGVMNSPLHF.